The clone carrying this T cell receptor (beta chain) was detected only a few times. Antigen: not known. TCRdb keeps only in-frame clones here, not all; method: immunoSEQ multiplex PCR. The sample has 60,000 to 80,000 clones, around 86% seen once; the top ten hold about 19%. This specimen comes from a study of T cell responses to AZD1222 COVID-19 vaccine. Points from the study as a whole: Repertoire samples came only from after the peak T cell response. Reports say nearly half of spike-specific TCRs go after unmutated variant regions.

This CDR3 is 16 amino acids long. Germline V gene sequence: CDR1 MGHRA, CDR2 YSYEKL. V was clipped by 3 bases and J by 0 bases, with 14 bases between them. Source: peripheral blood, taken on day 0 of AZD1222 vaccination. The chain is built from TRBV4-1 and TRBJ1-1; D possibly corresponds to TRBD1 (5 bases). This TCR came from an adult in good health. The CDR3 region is CASSQITGPMNTEAFF. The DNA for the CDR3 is TGCGCCAGCAGCCAGATTACGGGACCCATGAACACTGAAGCTTTCTTT.